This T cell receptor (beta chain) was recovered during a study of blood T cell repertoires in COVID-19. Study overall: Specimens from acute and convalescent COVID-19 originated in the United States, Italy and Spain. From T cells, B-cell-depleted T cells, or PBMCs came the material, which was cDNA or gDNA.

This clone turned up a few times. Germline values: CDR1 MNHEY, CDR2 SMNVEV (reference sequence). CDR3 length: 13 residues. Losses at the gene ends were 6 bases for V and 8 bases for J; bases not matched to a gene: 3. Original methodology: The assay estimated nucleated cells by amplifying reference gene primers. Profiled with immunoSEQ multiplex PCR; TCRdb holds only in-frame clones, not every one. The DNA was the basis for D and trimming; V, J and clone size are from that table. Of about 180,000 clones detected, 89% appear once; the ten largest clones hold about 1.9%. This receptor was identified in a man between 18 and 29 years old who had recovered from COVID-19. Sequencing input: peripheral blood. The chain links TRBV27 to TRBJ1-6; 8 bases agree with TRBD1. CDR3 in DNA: TGTGCCAGCAGCGACAGGGGAGATTCACCCCTCCACTTT. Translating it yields CASSDRGDSPLHF.